The present T cell receptor beta chain was sequenced within a study of cytomegalovirus exposure and HLA in healthy donors. The PCR was carried out with 60 Vbeta primers and 13 Jbeta primers. Sequencing was performed with immunoSEQ multiplex PCR; in TCRdb, only in-frame clones are kept and a portion is missing. The sample includes some 170,000 clones, about four fifths seen only once; the top ten take 4.9%. CDR1 is SGHVS and CDR2 is FQNEAQ in the germline V gene. The length of the CDR3 is 15 residues. The chain uses TRBV7-8 and TRBJ2-5, with TRBD2 identical over 8 bases. The J call may be faulty, since TRBJ2-7 better matches the DNA end. This clonotype was obtained from a woman under 30 in good health and CMV-seropositive. Sequencing was done on a sample of PBMCs. CDR3 sequence (DNA): TGTGCCAGCAGCTACCGGGAGGGGGGCTCCTACGAGCAGTACTTC. Residues: CASSYREGGSYEQYF.